Each of the 20 T cell receptor beta chains below was sequenced from the same sample in a study of post-analysis software for immune sequencing data. Overall study findings and caveats: Controls showed lower frequencies than patients for roughly 5 TRBV segments, and TRBV5-6, TRBV5-1 and TRBV20-1 were among these.

No cognate antigen is known for these TCRs. Carried by the TCR beta cDNA libraries were unique molecular identifiers. TCRdb ran MiXCR on the PCR reads and lists one entry per CDR3 protein. The data contain 450,000 to 650,000 distinct CDR3 sequences, 44% of them singletons. Specimen: blood. These receptors all stem from a girl aged 10 to 17 with multiple sclerosis.

This clonotype was seen a few times. The V call is TRBV19, the J call TRBJ1-1; a weak D match, TRBD1 (5 bases). This CDR3 has 14 amino acids. Germline V gene data show CDR1 as LNHDA and CDR2 as SQIVND (reference sequence). Trimming removed 3 bases at V and 5 bases at J, with 13 bases between. The CDR3 is CASSIPTEETEAFF. The CDR3 nucleotides read TGTGCCAGTAGTATTCCGACAGAGGAAACTGAAGCTTTCTTT. Full variable domain (missing parts from reference TRBV19 and TRBJ1-1): DGGITQSPKYLFRKEGQNVTLSCEQNLNHDAMYWYRQDPGQGLRLIYYSQIVNDFQKGDIAEGYSVSREKKESFPLTVTSAQKNPTAFYLCASSIPTEETEAFFGQGTRLTVV.

This clonotype was found a few times. The chain links TRBV4-1 to TRBJ2-5; D is uncertain. This CDR3 has 15 amino acids. The V gene lost 0 bases and the J gene lost 1 base, with 9 bases spanning the gap. From germline, CDR1 is MGHRA and CDR2 YSYEKL. CDR3 DNA: TGCGCCAGCAGCCAAGACAACTACCCCCAAGAGACCCAGTACTTC. Residues: CASSQDNYPQETQYF.

In this sample, this clonotype turned up a few times. The chain has TRBV20-1 and TRBJ2-4, with D hard to call. V lost 0 bases and J 1 base, leaving 10 bases between the germline ends. This CDR3 comprises 15 residues. The germline V gene has CDR1 DFQATT and CDR2 SNEGSKA (reference sequence). CDR3 protein: CSARDPTRAKNIQYF. CDR3 bases: TGCAGTGCTAGAGACCCCACGCGTGCCAAAAACATTCAGTACTTC.

In this sample, this clonotype turned up a few times. The chain combines TRBV5-5 with TRBJ2-5; no clear D gene. Germline assignment: CDR1 SGHKS and CDR2 YYEKEE (reference sequence). V was pared by 0 bases and J by 2 bases, with 8 bases between. The CDR3 has 14 residues. The chain's CDR3 is CASSLEWEQETQYF. The CDR3 DNA is TGTGCCAGCAGCTTGGAGTGGGAACAAGAGACCCAGTACTTC.

Comment on this clonotype: This CDR3 fails to terminate in the conserved phenylalanine or tryptophan, so it likely reflects a read error. The chain employs TRBV6-5 and TRBJ2-5, with D perhaps matching TRBD2 (7 bases). This CDR3 is 17 amino acids long. V lost 6 bases to trimming and J lost 2 bases, with 22 bases between them. Germline V gene sequence: CDR1 MNHEY, CDR2 SVGAGI. The CDR3 region has the DNA TGTGCCAGCAGCCCCTTACAGGGAGGGGTGCGGCAAGAGACCCAGTACGTC. Protein: CASSPLQGGVRQETQYV.

V gene TRBV7-2 combines with J gene TRBJ1-2; maybe TRBD1 (6 bases). This CDR3 region has 14 residues. Trimming left V 5 bases short and J 4 bases short, with 14 bases between. Germline V CDR1 and CDR2: SGHTA, FQGNSA. The CDR3 bases are TGTGCCAGCAGCGTAGACGGGGGGCCCTATGGCTACACCTTC. It encodes CASSVDGGPYGYTF.

This clonotype was counted once. The chain combines TRBV5-1 with TRBJ1-5, with TRBD1 matching over 8 bases. The V segment lost 3 bases and the J segment 6 bases; nucleotides outside the gene matches: 11. Germline V gene data show CDR1 as SGHRS and CDR2 as YFSETQ. This CDR3 comprises 16 residues. In DNA form, the CDR3 reads TGCGCCAGCAGCTCCGTCCCGGGACAGGTGTCTCAGCCCCAGCATTTT. Translated, it gives CASSSVPGQVSQPQHF.

A remark on this clonotype: This could be a read error, since a much larger clone is one nucleotide away. The chain uses TRBV13 and TRBJ2-1, with a possible D match to TRBD1 (5 bases). The V end was cut by 0 bases, the J end by 10 bases, with 19 bases between. Germline values: CDR1 PRHDT, CDR2 FYEKMQ (reference sequence). The CDR3 totals 16 residues. CDR3 region: CASSLGIGEMGYEQFF. For the CDR3, the DNA is TGTGCCAGCAGCTTAGGCATAGGGGAAATGGGCTACGAGCAGTTCTTC.

The table lists this clonotype with a few counts. V and J are TRBV12-3 or TRBV12-4 and TRBJ2-7, with D possibly matching TRBD2 (5 bases). This CDR3 region has 16 residues. V was pared by 0 bases and J by 6 bases, with 18 bases between. The CDR3 DNA is TGTGCCAGCAGTTTAGCGCTGGTTAGCGCCGAGTCCGAGCAGTACTTC. Its protein is CASSLALVSAESEQYF.

This chain links TRBV3-1 with TRBJ1-2; 9 bases are a match to TRBD1. V lost 5 bases, J lost 4 bases, and 11 bases stayed unmatched. This CDR3 has 16 residues. Germline CDR1 reads LGHDT; CDR2 reads YNNKEL (reference sequence). The CDR3: CASSTTLGTGSYGYTF. In DNA, the CDR3 is TGTGCCAGCAGCACCACCTTAGGGACAGGGAGCTATGGCTACACCTTC.

The chain employs TRBV24-1 and TRBJ2-5, with a tentative D call TRBD2 (6 bases). CDR1 KGHDR and CDR2 SFDVKD come from the germline V gene. V was trimmed by 4 bases and J by 7 bases, leaving 18 bases between them. The CDR3 consists of 15 residues. CDR3 in DNA: TGTGCCACCAGTGACCCGATCGGGACTGGAGGGACCCAGTACTTC. It codes for CATSDPIGTGGTQYF.

The sample holds a few counts of this clonotype. The chain links TRBV12-3 or TRBV12-4 to TRBJ2-1; no definite D call. CDR3 length: 11 amino acids. V was trimmed by 4 bases and J by 10 bases, leaving 8 bases between them. The CDR3 DNA is TGTGCCAGCAGTTCCCGGGCAGAGCAGTTCTTC. Translated: CASSSRAEQFF.

This clonotype was observed a few times. CDR3 loop: CASSRGGFEETQYF. The CDR3 bases are TGTGCCAGCTCACGAGGGGGGTTTGAAGAGACCCAGTACTTC. The chain combines TRBV6-5 with TRBJ2-5; D possibly matches TRBD1 or TRBD2 (6 bases each). CDR1 and CDR2 (germline): MNHEY, SVGAGI. V gave up 8 bases and J gave up 3 bases, with 16 bases separating them. The CDR3 has 14 residues.

The J gene is TRBJ1-1, the V gene TRBV2; TRBD1 is a possible D gene (5 bases). The V end lost 10 bases, the J end lost 5 bases, and 17 bases lay between the germline ends. From germline, CDR1 is SNHLY and CDR2 FYNNEI. The CDR3 totals 13 residues. For the CDR3, the DNA is TGTGCCATACCGGGGGGGAGGGAGACTGAAGCTTTCTTT. It codes for CAIPGGRETEAFF.

The rearrangement links TRBV6-1 to TRBJ2-2; D gene uncertain. The germline V and J ends were trimmed by 4 bases and 7 bases, with 4 bases remaining between them. Germline CDR1 reads MNHNS; CDR2 reads SASEGT. The CDR3 extends over 11 amino acids. CDR3 amino acids: CASSVYGELFF. As DNA, the CDR3 is TGTGCCAGCAGTGTTTACGGGGAGCTGTTTTTT.

This chain joins TRBV12-3 or TRBV12-4 and TRBJ2-5, with 9 bases aligning to TRBD2. This CDR3 has 17 amino acids. After removal of 3 bases from V and 0 bases from J, the junction contained 8 bases not matched to a gene. CDR3 in DNA: TGTGCCAGCAGTTTTGGCGGGGGGGGATTGTACCAAGAGACCCAGTACTTC. Protein sequence: CASSFGGGGLYQETQYF.

The sample holds one count of this clonotype. A read error is possible here, since a much larger clone lies one base away. The chain links TRBV5-1 to TRBJ2-5; TRBD2 matches 10 bases. Germline CDR1 SGHRS, CDR2 YFSETQ. This CDR3 is 16 amino acids long. With 7 bases clipped from V and 11 bases from J, the junction kept 20 bases outside the gene matches. CDR3 sequence (DNA): TGCGCCAGCCGAACCGCCTGGGCTAGCGGGGGCGGCGGGCAGTACTTC. Its translation: CASRTAWASGGGGQYF.

The rearrangement links TRBV5-1 to TRBJ2-7, with 7 bases lining up with TRBD2. Germline V gives CDR1 SGHRS, CDR2 YFSETQ. The CDR3 totals 13 residues. With V trimmed by 4 bases and J by 4 bases, 5 bases remained unmatched. CDR3 in DNA: TGCGCCAGCAGCCCGGGACTACCGTACGAGCAGTACTTC. Protein sequence: CASSPGLPYEQYF.

The rearrangement links TRBV5-1 to TRBJ2-4; D is perhaps TRBD2 (5 bases). The last part of the DNA fits TRBJ2-7 better; the J call may be wrong. The germline V gene has CDR1 SGHRS and CDR2 YFSETQ. The CDR3 spans 14 residues. CDR3 bases: TGCGCCAGCAGCTTGTGGGAGTCCTCCTACGAGCAGTACTTC. Translating gives CASSLWESSYEQYF.

The chain recombines TRBV12-3 or TRBV12-4 with TRBJ2-7; TRBD2 matches at 11 bases. The CDR3 extends over 15 amino acids. The J segment lost 1 base and the V segment lost 5 bases, leaving 4 bases of the junction unmatched. In DNA form, the CDR3 reads TGTGCCAGCAGTACCGGGACTAGCGGTTCCTACGAGCAGTACTTC. Translating gives CASSTGTSGSYEQYF.